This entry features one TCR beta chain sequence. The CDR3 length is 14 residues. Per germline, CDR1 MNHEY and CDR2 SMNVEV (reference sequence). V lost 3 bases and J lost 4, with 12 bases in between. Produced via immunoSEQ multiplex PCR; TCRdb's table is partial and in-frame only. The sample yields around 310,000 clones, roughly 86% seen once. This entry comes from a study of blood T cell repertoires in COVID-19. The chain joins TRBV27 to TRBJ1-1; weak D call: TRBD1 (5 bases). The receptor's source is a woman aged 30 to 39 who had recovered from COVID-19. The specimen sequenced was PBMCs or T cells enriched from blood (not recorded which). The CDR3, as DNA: TGTGCCAGCAGTTTTCGGGGGGTGATCACTGAAGCTTTCTTT. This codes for CASSFRGVITEAFF.